The source of this T cell receptor beta chain is a study of shared clonotypes between healthy human individuals. On the study more broadly: CD4 naive and CD4 memory each took three plates per donor, while CD8 naive took two and CD8 memory one.

The study, taken as a whole, reports: Generation of non-shared clonotypes was less probable than generation of clonotypes shared by all four donors. The researchers took only blood, and tissue repertoires probably look different.

A note on this clone: The antigen is undetermined.

Sequenced by immunoSEQ multiplex PCR; TCRdb stores in-frame clones only, minus some. The repertoire has around 510,000 clones, about 96% of them found once; the top ten carry around 0.066%. Naive CD45RA+ and memory CD45RA-negative subsets were split from CD4+ cells. This receptor was obtained from a woman between 25 and 40 years old in good health. Input material: naive CD4+ T cells sorted from blood. Noted subset: CD45RA+ positively selected.

The CDR3 DNA follows: TGTGCCAGCAGCCCACAAGGGACTAGCGGACACAATGAGCAGTTCTTC. As protein: CASSPQGTSGHNEQFF. The chain combines TRBV7-3 with TRBJ2-1; 11 nucleotides line up with TRBD2. V was pared by 5 bases and J by 5 bases, with 8 bases of the junction left unmatched. The CDR3 loop spans 16 amino acids. CDR1 is SGHTA and CDR2 is FQGTGA in the germline V gene. Filled out from reference TRBV7-3 and TRBJ2-1, the complete variable domain reads GAGVSQTPSNKVTEKGKYVELRCDPISGHTALYWYRQSLGQGPEFLIYFQGTGAADDSGLPNDRFFAVRPEGSVSTLKIQRTERGDSAVYLCASSPQGTSGHNEQFFGPGTRLTVL.